These T cell receptor beta chains were read from a single sample in a study of T-cell memory formation after mild COVID-19. TCRdb called the 5' RACE reads again in MiXCR, with one record for every CDR3 protein. The table lists some 490,000 distinct CDR3 sequences, about 20% of them singletons. Sequencing was performed on PBMCs or a T cell subset sorted from them (not recorded which). The receptors originated from an adult woman who had mild COVID-19 (a few samples of this study predate the infection). Cell type and time point are not known. Each CDR3 is given with its conserved first and last residue. D genes are given only for firm matches. Size is stated for part of the rows, as once, few or many counts, or as a class when the clone is expanded.

d_gene: TRBD1; j_gene: TRBJ1-1; v_gene: TRBV24-1; abundance: few; CDR3aa: CATSDAGTGATEAFF; CDR3nt: TGTGCCACCAGTGATGCCGGGACAGGGGCCACTGAAGCTTTCTTT
d_gene: TRBD2; j_gene: TRBJ2-7; v_gene: TRBV12-3/TRBV12-4; abundance: many; CDR3aa: CASSPPGLASEQYF; CDR3nt: TGTGCCAGCAGCCCGCCGGGACTAGCAAGCGAGCAGTACTTC
d_gene: NA; j_gene: TRBJ1-1; v_gene: TRBV6-1; abundance: NA; CDR3aa: CVSSEGFTTNTEAFF; CDR3nt: TGTGTCAGCAGTGAGGGATTCACCACGAACACTGAAGCTTTCTTT
d_gene: TRBD1; j_gene: TRBJ2-7; v_gene: TRBV4-1; abundance: NA; CDR3aa: CASSQGTGVHEQYF; CDR3nt: TGCGCCAGCAGCCAAGGGACAGGGGTCCACGAGCAGTACTTC
d_gene: NA; j_gene: TRBJ2-5; v_gene: TRBV11-2; abundance: NA; CDR3aa: CASSFSGGGETQYF; CDR3nt: TGTGCCAGCAGCTTTAGTGGGGGCGGAGAGACCCAGTACTTC
d_gene: NA; j_gene: TRBJ2-1; v_gene: TRBV30; abundance: NA; CDR3aa: CAWGPGGGHNEQFF; CDR3nt: TGTGCCTGGGGCCCCGGGGGCGGACACAATGAGCAGTTCTTC
d_gene: NA; j_gene: TRBJ2-1; v_gene: TRBV20-1; abundance: few; CDR3aa: CSAREQGIGHNEQFF; CDR3nt: TGCAGTGCTAGAGAGCAGGGTATCGGGCACAATGAGCAGTTCTTC
d_gene: TRBD2; j_gene: TRBJ2-3; v_gene: TRBV20-1; abundance: few; CDR3aa: CSASAPLKKNSGRRATDTQYF; CDR3nt: TGCAGTGCTAGTGCGCCGCTCAAGAAAAATAGCGGGAGGAGAGCCACAGATACGCAGTATTTT
d_gene: NA; j_gene: TRBJ2-7; v_gene: TRBV5-1; abundance: NA; CDR3aa: CPSSSLGNSYEQYF; CDR3nt: TGCCCCAGCAGCTCTTTGGGAAACTCCTACGAGCAGTACTTC
d_gene: NA; j_gene: TRBJ2-4; v_gene: TRBV11-2; abundance: NA; CDR3aa: CASSLAAGGAKNIQYF; CDR3nt: TGTGCCAGCAGCTTAGCGGCAGGGGGGGCCAAAAACATTCAGTACTTC
d_gene: NA; j_gene: TRBJ2-5; v_gene: TRBV6-2/TRBV6-3; abundance: NA; CDR3aa: CASSSDGVETQYF; CDR3nt: TGTGCCAGCAGCTCCGACGGGGTGGAGACCCAGTACTTC
d_gene: NA; j_gene: TRBJ2-1; v_gene: TRBV18; abundance: NA; CDR3aa: CASSPGSSLSYNEQFF; CDR3nt: TGTGCCAGCTCACCAGGGTCCTCCCTCTCCTACAATGAGCAGTTCTTC
d_gene: TRBD2; j_gene: TRBJ2-1; v_gene: TRBV4-2; abundance: NA; CDR3aa: CASSRGSGGADNEQFF; CDR3nt: TGTGCCAGCAGCCGTGGTAGCGGGGGGGCTGACAATGAGCAGTTCTTC
d_gene: NA; j_gene: TRBJ2-3; v_gene: TRBV29-1; abundance: few; CDR3aa: CSVLGADTQYF; CDR3nt: TGCAGCGTTCTTGGGGCAGATACGCAGTATTTT
d_gene: NA; j_gene: TRBJ1-1; v_gene: TRBV9; abundance: few; CDR3aa: CASSVEQGGNTEAFF; CDR3nt: TGTGCCAGCAGCGTAGAACAGGGCGGGAACACTGAAGCTTTCTTT
d_gene: TRBD1; j_gene: TRBJ2-2; v_gene: TRBV27; abundance: NA; CDR3aa: CASRAGTGAFGELFF; CDR3nt: TGTGCCAGCAGGGCCGGGACAGGGGCTTTCGGGGAGCTGTTTTTT
d_gene: TRBD1; j_gene: TRBJ1-6; v_gene: TRBV6-5; abundance: few; CDR3aa: CASSYSRGNRGNSPLHF; CDR3nt: TGTGCCAGCAGTTACTCGAGAGGTAACAGGGGGAATTCACCCCTCCACTTT
d_gene: TRBD1; j_gene: TRBJ1-2; v_gene: TRBV5-6; abundance: NA; CDR3aa: CASSASGQPYGYTF; CDR3nt: TGTGCCAGCAGCGCCTCGGGACAGCCCTATGGCTACACCTTC
d_gene: NA; j_gene: TRBJ2-1; v_gene: TRBV11-2; abundance: few; CDR3aa: CASSSHTPGANNEQFF; CDR3nt: TGTGCCAGCAGCTCACACACCCCAGGGGCGAACAATGAGCAGTTCTTC
d_gene: TRBD1; j_gene: TRBJ1-1; v_gene: TRBV6-1; abundance: few; CDR3aa: CASGDRGNTEAFF; CDR3nt: TGTGCCAGCGGGGACAGGGGGAACACTGAAGCTTTCTTT
d_gene: NA; j_gene: TRBJ1-5; v_gene: TRBV7-2; abundance: NA; CDR3aa: CASSLSVGYPNQPQHF; CDR3nt: TGTGCCAGCAGCTTATCAGTAGGGTACCCGAATCAGCCCCAGCATTTT
d_gene: TRBD1; j_gene: TRBJ2-1; v_gene: TRBV4-1; abundance: few; CDR3aa: CASSQLGQRSDGEQFF; CDR3nt: TGCGCCAGCAGCCAACTGGGACAGAGGAGCGACGGTGAGCAGTTCTTC
d_gene: NA; j_gene: TRBJ2-5; v_gene: TRBV20-1; abundance: few; CDR3aa: CSAPRGETQYF; CDR3nt: TGCAGTGCTCCCCGAGGGGAGACCCAGTACTTC
d_gene: NA; j_gene: TRBJ2-3; v_gene: TRBV7-2; abundance: NA; CDR3aa: CASSLVGTTDTQYF; CDR3nt: TGTGCCAGCAGCTTAGTAGGGACCACAGATACGCAGTATTTT
d_gene: TRBD2; j_gene: TRBJ2-2; v_gene: TRBV12-3/TRBV12-4; abundance: NA; CDR3aa: CASSPGLAGYTGELFF; CDR3nt: TGTGCCAGCAGCCCCGGACTAGCGGGTTACACCGGGGAGCTGTTTTTT
d_gene: NA; j_gene: TRBJ1-6; v_gene: TRBV7-9; abundance: NA; CDR3aa: CASSLAQGALAILDLHF; CDR3nt: TGTGCCAGCAGCTTAGCCCAGGGTGCCCTCGCAATTCTTGACCTCCACTTT
d_gene: NA; j_gene: TRBJ2-7; v_gene: TRBV6-5; abundance: NA; CDR3aa: CASSYAPGPLYEQYF; CDR3nt: TGTGCCAGCAGTTACGCGCCCGGCCCCCTCTACGAGCAGTACTTC
d_gene: TRBD1; j_gene: TRBJ1-2; v_gene: TRBV12-3/TRBV12-4; abundance: few; CDR3aa: CASSLRERQGGGYTF; CDR3nt: TGTGCCAGCAGTTTAAGGGAGAGACAGGGAGGTGGCTACACCTTC
d_gene: NA; j_gene: TRBJ1-1; v_gene: TRBV5-1; abundance: many; CDR3aa: CASSLRPGEAFF; CDR3nt: TGCGCCAGCAGCTTGAGACCGGGTGAAGCTTTCTTT
d_gene: TRBD2; j_gene: TRBJ2-3; v_gene: TRBV4-3; abundance: NA; CDR3aa: CASSQEFASGRTDTQYF; CDR3nt: TGCGCCAGCAGCCAAGAATTTGCTAGCGGGAGAACAGATACGCAGTATTTT
d_gene: NA; j_gene: TRBJ1-1; v_gene: TRBV12-5; abundance: few; CDR3aa: CASGSQAEAFF; CDR3nt: TGTGCTAGTGGTTCGCAGGCGGAAGCTTTCTTT
d_gene: TRBD1; j_gene: TRBJ1-1; v_gene: TRBV6-5; abundance: NA; CDR3aa: CASSYERGLTEAFF; CDR3nt: TGTGCCAGCAGTTACGAGAGGGGGCTAACTGAAGCTTTCTTT
d_gene: TRBD1; j_gene: TRBJ1-2; v_gene: TRBV20-1; abundance: few; CDR3aa: CSASPGTGGYGYTF; CDR3nt: TGCAGTGCTAGTCCCGGGACAGGGGGCTATGGCTACACCTTC
d_gene: NA; j_gene: TRBJ2-2; v_gene: TRBV21-1; abundance: NA; CDR3aa: CASSPGEGAYVGELFF; CDR3nt: TGTGCCAGCAGCCCCGGAGAGGGGGCTTATGTCGGGGAGCTGTTTTTT
d_gene: TRBD1; j_gene: TRBJ2-7; v_gene: TRBV12-3/TRBV12-4; abundance: few; CDR3aa: CASSFRGGNEQYF; CDR3nt: TGTGCCAGCAGTTTCCGAGGGGGCAACGAGCAGTACTTC